This T cell receptor (beta chain) was documented in a study of blood T cell repertoires in COVID-19. On the study more broadly: Collection of acute and convalescent COVID-19 samples took place in the United States, Italy and Spain.

Original processing methods: Nucleated cell counts were estimated from reference gene primer amplification. Profiling relied on immunoSEQ multiplex PCR, and the TCRdb table lists in-frame clones only, not all of them. The V and J calls and clone size come from that table; D and trimming were worked out from the DNA. The sample has some 110,000 clones; 70% to 85% are singletons. This CDR3 region has 14 residues. The V end lost 7 bases, the J end lost 0 bases, and 16 bases lay between the germline ends. Germline V lookup: CDR1 SQVTM, CDR2 ANQGSEA. This TCR was recovered from an elderly woman with active or convalescent COVID-19. The sequenced sample was peripheral blood. The rearrangement links TRBV29-1 to TRBJ2-7; D possibly corresponds to TRBD2 (6 bases). CDR3 region: CSGASQGGSYEQYF. CDR3 nucleotide sequence: TGCAGCGGGGCCAGTCAGGGAGGCTCCTACGAGCAGTACTTC.